The T cell receptor (beta chain) described here comes from a study of cytomegalovirus exposure and HLA in healthy donors. With regard to this clone: Its antigen is not identified.

The data were produced by immunoSEQ multiplex PCR, yet TCRdb's version contains in-frame clones alone and is incomplete. This table holds roughly 100,000 clones, about 88% found once. The CDR3 is 14 residues long. Germline V CDR1 and CDR2: MNHNS, SASEGT. Losses at the gene ends were 10 bases for V and 5 bases for J; bases not matched to a gene: 12. Whole-study results and caveats: A few chains tied to CMV proved CMV antigen-specific in vitro.

The sequence derives from a woman between 18 and 29 years old in good health and CMV-seropositive. The rearrangement uses TRBV6-1 and TRBJ2-7; 9 bases agree with TRBD1. Sequenced input: PBMCs. CDR3 sequence (DNA): TGTGCCACCCAGGACAGGGGCCGGGCCCACGAGCAGTACTTC. It specifies CATQDRGRAHEQYF.